The sequence of this TCR beta chain was determined in a study of beta chain features in type 1 diabetes. Per germline, CDR1 SGDLS and CDR2 YYNGEE. This CDR3 is built from 16 residues. Trimming at V came to 0 bases and at J to 2 bases, leaving 3 bases not matched to a gene. The isolated RNA, all of it, was reverse transcribed, so expressed TCRB transcripts were what got sequenced. Assay used: immunoSEQ multiplex PCR; TCRdb lists only in-frame clones, some missing. This table has roughly 300,000 clones, roughly an eighth appearing once. General study points: TCRB CDR3s from Type 1 diabetes patients were moderately but significantly shorter in all four CD4+ subsets. Among type 1 diabetes patients, VDJ junctions had fewer insertions and more deletions.

The table lists this clone with a few counts. Its antigen is currently unknown. The chain employs TRBV9 and TRBJ2-3; TRBD2 matches 10 bases. The receptor's source is a man aged 25 to 40 with type 1 diabetes. The material sequenced was naive CD4+ T cells from blood. The CDR3 DNA reads as TGTGCCAGCAGCGTAGGGCTAGCGGGAGCCACAGATACGCAGTATTTT. It is translated as CASSVGLAGATDTQYF.